This TCR beta chain was found in a study of blood T cell repertoires in COVID-19. V lost 3 bases and J lost 4; bases outside the gene matches: 1. CDR1 and CDR2 from the germline V gene are SNHLY and FYNNEI. The CDR3 consists of 13 residues. Clones were read by immunoSEQ multiplex PCR, and TCRdb kept only the in-frame ones, dropping some. Among about 80,000 clones listed, 82% were seen once. This clone counts as medium-sized. The source of this sequence is a human donor in a cohort sampled during active COVID-19. Sequencing was done on a sample of peripheral blood. This rearrangement joins TRBV2 to TRBJ1-1, with TRBD1 identical over 8 bases. The CDR3 protein is CASSDGQGTEAFF. CDR3 sequence (DNA): TGTGCCAGCAGTGATGGACAGGGCACTGAAGCTTTCTTT. The complete variable domain, with remaining parts taken from reference TRBV2 and TRBJ1-1, reads EPEVTQTPSHQVTQMGQEVILRCVPISNHLYFYWYRQILGQKVEFLVSFYNNEISEKSEIFDDQFSVERPDGSNFTLKIRSTKLEDSAMYFCASSDGQGTEAFFGQGTRLTVV.